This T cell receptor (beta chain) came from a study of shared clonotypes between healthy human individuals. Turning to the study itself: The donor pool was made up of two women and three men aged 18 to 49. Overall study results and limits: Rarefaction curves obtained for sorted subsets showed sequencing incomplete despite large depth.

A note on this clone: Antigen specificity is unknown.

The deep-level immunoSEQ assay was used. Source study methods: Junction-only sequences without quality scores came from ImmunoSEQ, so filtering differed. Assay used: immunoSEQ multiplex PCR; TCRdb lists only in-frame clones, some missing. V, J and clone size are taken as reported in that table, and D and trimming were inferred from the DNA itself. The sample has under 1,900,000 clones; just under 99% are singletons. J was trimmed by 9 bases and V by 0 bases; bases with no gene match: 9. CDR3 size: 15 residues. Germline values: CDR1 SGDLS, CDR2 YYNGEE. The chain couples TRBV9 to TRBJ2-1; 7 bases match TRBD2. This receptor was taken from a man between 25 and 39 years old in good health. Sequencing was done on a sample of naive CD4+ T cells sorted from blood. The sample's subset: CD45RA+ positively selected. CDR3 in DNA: TGTGCCAGCAGCGTAGCTACGGAGGGGAGGGCTGAGCAGTTCTTC. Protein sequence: CASSVATEGRAEQFF.